In its sample, the clone carrying this T cell receptor (beta chain) was seen a few times. The antigen is undetermined. This record belongs to a study of blood T cells in healthy people across ages. Study outcomes and limitations: For the donors, CMV status was unknown and possibly confounded expanded clonotype changes. Compared with aged donors, long-lived donors showed fewer expanded clones, suggesting selection.

Sample-barcoded 5' priming and a J-beta primer mix drove a second PCR of roughly 7 to 11 cycles. Each cDNA molecule carried a tag from a template-switch adaptor that contained 12 random nucleotides. MiXCR, applied by TCRdb to the 5' RACE reads, yields one record per CDR3 protein. This sample carries about 720,000 distinct CDR3 sequences, just under 25% of them seen once, and the ten largest clones take around 3.6%. V lost 3 bases and J lost 2, with 9 bases in between. Per the germline V gene, CDR1 is DFQATT and CDR2 is SNEGSKA (reference sequence). The length of the CDR3 is 13 residues. The same sample was also studied in work on T cells of mothers and their children. That source reports: Evidence of persistent microchimeric T cell clones was absent.

The V call is TRBV20-1, the J call TRBJ2-3; weak D call: TRBD1 (5 bases). Material for sequencing was blood. The TCR originated in a boy aged 5-17 years in good health. CDR3 coding DNA: TGCAGTGCTAGGCACAGGTACACAGATACGCAGTATTTT. Translation: CSARHRYTDTQYF.